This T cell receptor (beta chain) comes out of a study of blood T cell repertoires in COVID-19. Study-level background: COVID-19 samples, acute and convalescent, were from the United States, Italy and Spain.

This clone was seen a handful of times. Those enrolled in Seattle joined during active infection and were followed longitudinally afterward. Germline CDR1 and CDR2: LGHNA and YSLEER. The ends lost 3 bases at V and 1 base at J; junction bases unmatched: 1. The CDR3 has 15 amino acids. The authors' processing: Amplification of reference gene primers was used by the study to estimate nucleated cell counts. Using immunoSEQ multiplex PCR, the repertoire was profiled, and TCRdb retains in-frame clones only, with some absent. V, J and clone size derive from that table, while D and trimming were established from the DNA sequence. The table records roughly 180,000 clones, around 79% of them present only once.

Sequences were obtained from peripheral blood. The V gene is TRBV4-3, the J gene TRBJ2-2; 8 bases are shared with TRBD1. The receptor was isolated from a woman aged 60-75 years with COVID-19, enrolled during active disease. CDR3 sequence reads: CASSHGQGNTGELFF. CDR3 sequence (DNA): TGCGCCAGCAGCCACGGACAGGGGAACACCGGGGAGCTGTTTTTT.